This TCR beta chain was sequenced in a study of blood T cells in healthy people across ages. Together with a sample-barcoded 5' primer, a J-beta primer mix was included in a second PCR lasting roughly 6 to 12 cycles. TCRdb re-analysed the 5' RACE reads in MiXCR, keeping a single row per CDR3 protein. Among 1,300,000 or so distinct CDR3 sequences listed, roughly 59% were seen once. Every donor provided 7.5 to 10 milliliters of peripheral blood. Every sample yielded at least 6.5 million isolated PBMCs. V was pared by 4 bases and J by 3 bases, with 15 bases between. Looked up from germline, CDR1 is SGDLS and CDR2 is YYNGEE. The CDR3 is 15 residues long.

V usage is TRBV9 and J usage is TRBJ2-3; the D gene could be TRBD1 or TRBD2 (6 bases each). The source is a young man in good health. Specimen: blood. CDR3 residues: CASSTTWGATDTQYF. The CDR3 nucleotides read TGTGCCAGCAGCACTACGTGGGGGGCGACAGATACGCAGTATTTT. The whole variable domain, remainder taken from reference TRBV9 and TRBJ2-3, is DSGVTQTPKHLITATGQRVTLRCSPRSGDLSVYWYQQSLDQGLQFLIQYYNGEERAKGNILERFSAQQFPDLHSELNLSSLELGDSALYFCASSTTWGATDTQYFGPGTRLTVL.